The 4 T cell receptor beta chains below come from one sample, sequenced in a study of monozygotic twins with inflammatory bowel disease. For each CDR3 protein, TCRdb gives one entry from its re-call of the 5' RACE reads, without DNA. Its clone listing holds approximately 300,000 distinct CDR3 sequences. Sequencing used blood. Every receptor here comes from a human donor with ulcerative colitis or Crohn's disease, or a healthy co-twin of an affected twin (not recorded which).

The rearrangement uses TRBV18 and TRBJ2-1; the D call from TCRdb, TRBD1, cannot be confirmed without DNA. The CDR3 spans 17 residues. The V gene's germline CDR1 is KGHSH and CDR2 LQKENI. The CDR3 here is CASSPPRGGELYNEQFF.

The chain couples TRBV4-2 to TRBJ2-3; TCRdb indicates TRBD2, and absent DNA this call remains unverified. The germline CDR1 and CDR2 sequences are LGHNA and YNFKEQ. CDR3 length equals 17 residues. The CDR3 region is CASSQMAAGVSTDTQYF.

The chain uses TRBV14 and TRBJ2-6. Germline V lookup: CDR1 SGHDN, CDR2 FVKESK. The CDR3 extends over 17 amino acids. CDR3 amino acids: CASSQDRVSSGANVLTF.

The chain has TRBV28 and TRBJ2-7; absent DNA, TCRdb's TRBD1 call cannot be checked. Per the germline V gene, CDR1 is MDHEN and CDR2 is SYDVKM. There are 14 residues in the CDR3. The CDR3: CASRSGTGLYEQYF.